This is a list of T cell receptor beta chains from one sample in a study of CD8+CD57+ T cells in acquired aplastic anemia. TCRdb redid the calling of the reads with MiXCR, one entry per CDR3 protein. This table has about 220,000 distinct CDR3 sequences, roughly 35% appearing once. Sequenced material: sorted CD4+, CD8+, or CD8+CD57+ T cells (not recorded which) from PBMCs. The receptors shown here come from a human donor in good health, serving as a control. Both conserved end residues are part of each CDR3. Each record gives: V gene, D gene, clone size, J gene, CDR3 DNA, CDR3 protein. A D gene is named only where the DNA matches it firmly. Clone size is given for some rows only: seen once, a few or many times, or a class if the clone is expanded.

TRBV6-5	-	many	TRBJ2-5	TGTGCCAGCAGTTACTCCATTCTAGAGACCCAGTACTTC	CASSYSILETQYF
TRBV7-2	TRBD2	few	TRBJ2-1	TGTGCCAGCAGCTTATCCCGCTCGGGGCGGGGGGTTCTCTTC	CASSLSRSGRGVLF
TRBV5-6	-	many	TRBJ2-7	TGTGCCAGCAGTCAATCCTACGAGCAGTACTTC	CASSQSYEQYF
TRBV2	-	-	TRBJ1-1	TGTGCCAGCATGGGATTACTGGGCACTGAAGCTTTCTTT	CASMGLLGTEAFF
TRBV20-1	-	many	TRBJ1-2	TGCAGTGCTCCCTTCTATGGCTACACCTTC	CSAPFYGYTF
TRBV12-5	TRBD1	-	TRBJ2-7	TGTGCTAGTGGCTTAGGGACAGGGGCCCTAGAGCAGTACTTC	CASGLGTGALEQYF
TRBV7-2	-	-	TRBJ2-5	TGTGCCAGCAGCTTAAAGGGACCCGGGGGGCAGGAGACCCAGTACTTC	CASSLKGPGGQETQYF
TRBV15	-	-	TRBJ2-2	TGTGCCACCGGCACTCCTAGCACCGGGGAGCTGTTTTTT	CATGTPSTGELFF
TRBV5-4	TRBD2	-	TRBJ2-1	TGTGCCAGCAGCTTTGGTTGGAGCGGGAGAGGCGAGCAGTTCTTC	CASSFGWSGRGEQFF
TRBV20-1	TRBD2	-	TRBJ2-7	TGCAGTGCTAGCGGCGGCGGGGGGGGCTACGAGCAGTACTTC	CSASGGGGGYEQYF
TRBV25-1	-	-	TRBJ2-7	TGTGCCACCAGTGAAGACCACTACGAGCAGTACTTC	CATSEDHYEQYF
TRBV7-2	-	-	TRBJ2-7	TGTGCCAGCAGCTTAGGCGGCCGGGGTGAGCAGTACTTC	CASSLGGRGEQYF
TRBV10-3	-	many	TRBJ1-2	TGTGCCATCAGCGGCAGGGGAACAGGACCTCTCGGCTATGGCTACACCTTC	CAISGRGTGPLGYGYTF
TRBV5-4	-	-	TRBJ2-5	TGTGCCAGCAGCTTATTAAACTCCGAAGAGACCCAGTACTTC	CASSLLNSEETQYF
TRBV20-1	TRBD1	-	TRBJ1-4	TGCAGTGCGATCGACAGGGGTAATGAAAAACTGTTTTTT	CSAIDRGNEKLFF
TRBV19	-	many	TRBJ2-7	TGTGCCAGTAGTATAGAATGGAGGGCCTACGAGCAGTACTTC	CASSIEWRAYEQYF
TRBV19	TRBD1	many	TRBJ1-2	TGTGCCAGTAGTATCCGCGGGGGGACAGGGGGCGACTATGGCTACACCTTC	CASSIRGGTGGDYGYTF
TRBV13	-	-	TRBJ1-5	TGTGCCAGCAGCCTGAACGGGGGTAGGGTTCAGCCCCAGCATTTT	CASSLNGGRVQPQHF
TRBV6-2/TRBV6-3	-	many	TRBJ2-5	TGTGCCAGCAGTTACGGCAGGGGAAGTATGGGGAGAGAGACCCAGTACTTC	CASSYGRGSMGRETQYF
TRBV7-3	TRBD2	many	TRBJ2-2	TGTGCCAGCAGGACGGGAGGTTACACCGGGGAGCTGTTTTTT	CASRTGGYTGELFF
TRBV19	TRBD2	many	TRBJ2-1	TGTGCCAGTAGTAATCGGGAGGGCCTTCCCTTCTTC	CASSNREGLPFF
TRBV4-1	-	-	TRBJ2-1	TGCGCCAGCAGCCACATACAAGAACCCTCTGACAATGGGCAGTTCTTC	CASSHIQEPSDNGQFF
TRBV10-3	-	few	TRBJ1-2	TGTGCCATCAGTGAGGGGGAGGGTGGAGGCTACACCTTC	CAISEGEGGGYTF
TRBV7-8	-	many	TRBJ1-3	TGTGCCAGCAGCTTTGGGGGACCGCGTTCTGGAAACACCATATATTTT	CASSFGGPRSGNTIYF
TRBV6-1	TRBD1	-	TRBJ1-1	TGTGCCAGCAGTGGACAGGGCGACGTGGCTGAAGCTTTCTTT	CASSGQGDVAEAFF
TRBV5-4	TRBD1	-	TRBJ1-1	TGTGCCAGCAGCTCCAAGGGACAGCTCGGGACTGAAGCTTTCTTT	CASSSKGQLGTEAFF
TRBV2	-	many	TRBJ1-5	TGTGCCAGCAGTGAAGCGCATCGGGGAAATCAGCCCCAGCATTTT	CASSEAHRGNQPQHF
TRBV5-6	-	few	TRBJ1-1	TGTGCCAGCAGCTTGGTGGACCGGACCGAGTCTGAAGCTTTCTTT	CASSLVDRTESEAFF
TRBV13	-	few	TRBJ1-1	TGTGCCAGCAGCCGAACGGGACTCCTGAACACTGAAGCTTTCTTT	CASSRTGLLNTEAFF
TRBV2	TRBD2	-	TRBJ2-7	TGTGCCAGCACCAGACTAGCGGGGGATGACGAGCAGTACTTC	CASTRLAGDDEQYF
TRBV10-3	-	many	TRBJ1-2	TGTGCCATCGGGACCGCAGGCGACTATGGCTACACCTTC	CAIGTAGDYGYTF
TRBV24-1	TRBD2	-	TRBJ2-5	TGTGCCGCGACTAGCGGGAGAGAGACCCAGTACTTC	CAATSGRETQYF
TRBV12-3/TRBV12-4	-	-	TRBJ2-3	TGTGCCAGCAGCCCTGACCCAGTAGATACGCAGTATTTT	CASSPDPVDTQYF
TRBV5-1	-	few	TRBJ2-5	TGCGCCAGCAGCTTAGACAGCCATAAGACCCAGTACTTC	CASSLDSHKTQYF
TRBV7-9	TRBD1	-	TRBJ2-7	TGTGCCAGCAGGGTAGAGACAGGGGCGACCTACGAGCAGTACTTC	CASRVETGATYEQYF
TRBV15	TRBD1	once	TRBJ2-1	TGTGCCACCAGCACGCCGGGACAGAAGCAGTTCTTC	CATSTPGQKQFF
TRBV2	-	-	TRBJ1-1	TGTGCCAGCAGTTTTTCGGGGGCCAACACTGAAGCTTTCTTT	CASSFSGANTEAFF
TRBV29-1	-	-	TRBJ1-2	TGCAGCTTGGAGGGTTCGGGCTACACCTTC	CSLEGSGYTF
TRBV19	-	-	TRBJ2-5	TGTGCCAGTAGTGATGTCGGCGCGCAAGAGACCCAGTACTTC	CASSDVGAQETQYF
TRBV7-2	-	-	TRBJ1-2	TGTGCCAGCAGCTTAAGTTCCCATAACTATGGCTACACCTTC	CASSLSSHNYGYTF
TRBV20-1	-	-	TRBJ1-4	TGCAGTGCTAGATCGACAGGATCTGGGGAAAAACTGTTTTTT	CSARSTGSGEKLFF
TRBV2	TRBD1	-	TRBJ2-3	TGTGCCAGCAGTTATACAGGGGGAACAGATACGCAGTATTTT	CASSYTGGTDTQYF